The T cell receptor (beta chain) under discussion was sequenced for a study of response to subunit inactivated influenza vaccine. General study results and limits: Few additional T cells are recruited per seasonal influenza vaccination, authors suggested.

In its sample, this clonotype was seen a few times. The target antigen is unknown. The CDR3 is made up of 16 amino acids. Germline V lookup: CDR1 MNHEY, CDR2 SVGEGT. The V gene end was trimmed by 0 bases and the J gene end by 5 bases; junction bases not matched to a gene: 5. TCRdb ran MiXCR on the RT-PCR reads and lists one entry per CDR3 protein. The sample has under 200,000 distinct CDR3 sequences, roughly 11% seen once; the top ten hold roughly 12%. The chain uses TRBV6-2 or TRBV6-3 and TRBJ2-3, with 10 bases fitting TRBD2. The clonotype was recovered from a man aged 50 to 60 who received an inactivated influenza vaccine. This sample comprised non-naive T cells sorted from PBMCs, obtained 40 to 50 days after vaccination. CDR3 residues: CASSYSGAGGQDTQYF. CDR3 in DNA: TGTGCCAGCAGTTACTCAGGAGCGGGGGGGCAAGATACGCAGTATTTT.